This T cell receptor (beta chain) came from a study of molecular identifiers for immune sequencing clone quantification (dated by TCRdb to between 2017 and 2018). Broadly, across the study: For a replicate experiment, RNA from 20,000 or 100,000 naive CD8 T cells was divided into five aliquots, of which four were sequenced. The study was a methods study using CD8 T cells to benchmark molecular-identifier clustering-based TCR repertoire sequencing (MIDCIRS) and TCR RNA copy counting. Findings and caveats that apply to the study as a whole: About 3 recovered TCR RNA copies per cell were obtained by modeling, versus roughly 10 by digital PCR, implying a capture efficiency of 30% to 35%. Without barcode sub-clustering, chimeric consensus sequences inflated TCR diversity; chimeras reached as high as 47%. Even against a background of about a million naive CD8 T cells, spiked-in Jurkat TCR RNA amounting to a single cell's worth was reported to be detectable. Highly expanded clone sizes could be underestimated because identical TCR molecules may share a barcode. Naive libraries contained spiked-in Jurkat TCR RNA (10 copies' worth), which is not part of the donor repertoire. In CMV-specific effector cells, clones with more than 20 RNA copies accounted for over 97% of molecules, whereas in naive cells such clones accounted for under 1%.

Libraries of naive CD8 T cells were built from around 20,000 to 990,000 sorted cells, with 10%, 30% or 50% of the purified RNA used. Naive CD8 T cells were FACS-sorted as CD8+CD4-CCR7+CD45RA+ on a BD FACSAria II into RLT Plus buffer. To test detection sensitivity, Jurkat RNA equivalent to ten TCR copies was spiked into samples of about 17,000-1,100,000 naive CD8 T cells. Enrichment of CD8 T cells was done with RosetteSep CD8+ T Cell Enrichment Cocktail plus Ficoll-Paque, and ACK red cell lysis came afterward. Library generation was performed with PCR. TCRdb lists the instrument as Illumina HiSeq 4000. Preparation of bulk TCR libraries followed a previously described approach, with the TCR primers listed in Table S5. The Qiagen AllPrep DNA/RNA kit was used to purify total RNA. Before any analysis, reads coming from multiple sequencing runs of the same library were combined into one pool. For the original study's pipeline: Reads were retained only if an exact TCR constant sequence was present, and the retained reads were trimmed to 150 nt and grouped according to their 12-nt molecular barcodes. Reads within each barcode group were sub-clustered using a 15% Levenshtein threshold, and quality-weighted consensus sequences were constructed for each RNA molecule. Non-functional sequences were excluded, and lower-count sequences lying one edit away from another sequence were also excluded. Based on fitting two negative binomial distributions, any barcode sub-cluster with under 20% of the maximum read count was discarded. The public sequencing data were trimmed at Q25 with fastp and processed into clonotypes with MiXCR by TCRdb, which kept only in-frame beta chains. Entries that share a CDR3 protein sequence are merged under the most common genes and DNA. The V and J calls and clone size come from TCRdb's table, not from the authors' own analysis. The sample records roughly 320,000 distinct CDR3 sequences, 20% to 25% of which are singletons. The top ten clonotypes cover about 0.81% of the sample.

As to this clonotype: The target of this receptor is not known. A read error may explain this, as a much larger clone is one base away.

What was sequenced was naive CD8+ T cells from blood, with Jurkat cell RNA spiked in. This sample's cell subset or site label indicates: FACS-sorted CD8+CD4-CCR7+CD45RA+ naive T cells. The receptor was isolated from a human donor in good health. Some libraries in this study had Jurkat cell RNA spiked in.

For the CDR3, the sequence is CASSPREVGELSF. The DNA reads as follows: TGTGCCAGCAGCCCCCGGGAGGTCGGGGAGCTGTCTTTT. The V and J segments used are TRBV7-9 and TRBJ2-2, and TRBD2 matches 7 of the central bases. Spanning cysteine to phenylalanine, the CDR3 consists of 13 amino acids. The sequence is cut down to CDR3 DNA, 39 bases in frame from base 1. Via the germline V gene (reference sequence), CDR1 is SEHNR and CDR2 FQNEAQ.